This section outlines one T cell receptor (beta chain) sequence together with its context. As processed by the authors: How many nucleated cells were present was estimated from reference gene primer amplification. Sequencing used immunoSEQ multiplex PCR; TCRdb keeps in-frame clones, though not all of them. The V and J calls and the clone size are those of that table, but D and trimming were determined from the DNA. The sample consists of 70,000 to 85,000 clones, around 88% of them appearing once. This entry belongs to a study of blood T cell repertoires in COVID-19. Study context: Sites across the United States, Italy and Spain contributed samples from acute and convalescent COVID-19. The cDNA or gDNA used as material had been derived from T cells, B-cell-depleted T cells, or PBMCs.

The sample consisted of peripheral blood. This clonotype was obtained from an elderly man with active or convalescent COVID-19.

The CDR3 DNA reads TGTGCCAGCTCACCTCATCCCCCGACAGGGAACACTGAAGCTTTCTTT. This sequence encodes CASSPHPPTGNTEAFF. The chain combines TRBV18 with TRBJ1-1, with a tentative D call TRBD1 (6 bases). The ends were cut back, 3 bases at V and 1 base at J, with 15 bases in the middle. The CDR3 loop spans 16 amino acids. Germline V gene data show CDR1 as KGHSH and CDR2 as LQKENI.